What follows is one TCR beta chain and its context. Its antigen is undetermined. A much larger clone differs by one base, so this may be a read error. Documented time point: newly diagnosed GD, antithyroid drugs for less than 3 months. Scientists built the TCR library using RNA that was extracted from PBMCs. This CDR3 has 15 residues. The V gene's germline CDR1 is SGHRS and CDR2 YFSETQ. These data come from a study of regulatory T cells in long-lasting Graves disease. Study-level information: Freshly diagnosed Graves' patients had used antithyroid drugs for under 3 months.

HTBI primers from iRepertoire and Arm-PCR of CDR3 regions yielded the TCR beta libraries. Each CDR3 protein gets one entry after TCRdb re-called the multiplex PCR reads with MiXCR. The table has 390,000 or so distinct CDR3 sequences, 10% to 15% seen once. Broader study findings: Relative to new patients (around 1,000), persistent patients exhibited greater sharing of public clonotypes (around 2,500).

The data also belong to a second study, concerning T cells in Graves' hyperthyroidism and ophthalmopathy. Turning to that study: Ophthalmopathy was model-predicted a median about 6.9 months pre-onset.

This material consisted of peripheral blood mononuclear cells (PBMCs), taken at new diagnosis, from a patient treated with antithyroid drugs. The receptor's source is a woman younger than 35 with Graves disease. The gene calls are TRBV5-1 and TRBJ1-1; D unresolved. CDR3 residues: CASSLFRVPNTEASF. In DNA form, the CDR3 reads TGCGCCAGCAGTTTATTTCGGGTGCCGAACACTGAAGCTTCCTTT.